This T cell receptor (beta chain) came from a study of shared T cell receptors in the human thymus. The CDR3 loop spans 18 amino acids. The V segment lost 0 bases and the J segment 0 bases; nucleotides outside the gene matches: 4. The table came from immunoSEQ multiplex PCR; TCRdb's copy has only in-frame clones and leaves some out. This table holds around 730,000 clones, over 75% found once. These data were likewise used in another study, on human thymus T cells. That paper notes: Donation came from healthy Finnish infants having corrective surgery for congenital heart defects. Thymic resections from corrective heart surgery supplied the tissue. Blood and thymic repertoires both appeared biased in V and J gene usage. Related research examined unrelated individuals and reported that their thymic repertoires overlapped highly.

The source material was thymocytes. The sequence came from a girl under three years old with a congenital heart defect. This chain uses TRBV5-3 with TRBJ2-3; 13 bases fit TRBD2. TRBV5-3 is filed as an ORF, its function uncertain. Written as DNA, the CDR3 is TGTGCCAGAAGCTTGGGGACTAGCGGGGGACCTAGCACAGATACGCAGTATTTT. This sequence encodes CARSLGTSGGPSTDTQYF.